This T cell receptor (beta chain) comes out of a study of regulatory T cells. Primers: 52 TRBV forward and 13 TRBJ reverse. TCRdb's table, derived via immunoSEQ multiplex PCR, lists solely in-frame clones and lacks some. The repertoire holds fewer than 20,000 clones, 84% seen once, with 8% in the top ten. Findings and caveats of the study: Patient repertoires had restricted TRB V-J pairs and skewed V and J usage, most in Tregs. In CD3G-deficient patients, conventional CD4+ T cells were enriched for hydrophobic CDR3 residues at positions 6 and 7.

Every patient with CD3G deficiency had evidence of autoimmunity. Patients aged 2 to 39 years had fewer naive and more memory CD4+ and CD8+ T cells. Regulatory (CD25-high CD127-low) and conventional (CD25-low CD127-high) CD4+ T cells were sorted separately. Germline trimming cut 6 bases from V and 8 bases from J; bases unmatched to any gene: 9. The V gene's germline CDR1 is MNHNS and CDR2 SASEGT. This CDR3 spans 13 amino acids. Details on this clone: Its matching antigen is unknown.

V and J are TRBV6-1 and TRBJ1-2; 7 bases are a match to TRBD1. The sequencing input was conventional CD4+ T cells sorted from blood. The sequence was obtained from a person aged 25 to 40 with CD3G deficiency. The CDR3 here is CASSLDRARGYTF. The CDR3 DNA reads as TGTGCCAGCAGCCTCGACAGGGCGAGAGGCTACACCTTC.